The rows below give T cell receptor beta chains drawn from one sample of a study of CD8 T cells in Susac syndrome. In TCRdb, the immunoSEQ multiplex PCR reads were re-called with MiXCR into one record per CDR3 protein. This sample has hundreds of thousands of distinct CDR3 sequences, with around 85% found just once. Sequenced material: CD8+ T cells from PBMCs. These receptors came from a human donor with multiple sclerosis. Each CDR3 is given with its conserved first and last residue. The order of the fields is clone size, J gene, V gene, D gene, CDR3 protein, CDR3 DNA. A D gene is named only where the DNA matches it firmly. The size field is filled for only some rows; it gives once, few, many or a size class.

size: -
J: TRBJ1-1
V: TRBV7-9
D: -
CDR3: CASSLTGEGTEAFF
DNA: TGTGCCAGCAGCCTCACCGGTGAGGGGACTGAAGCTTTCTTT

size: -
J: TRBJ2-7
V: TRBV28
D: TRBD1
CDR3: CASSLNPGTGENEQYF
DNA: TGTGCCAGCAGTTTAAACCCCGGGACAGGGGAGAACGAGCAGTACTTC

size: -
J: TRBJ2-7
V: TRBV5-4
D: -
CDR3: CASSLEGPNYEQYF
DNA: TGTGCCAGCAGCTTGGAGGGGCCCAACTACGAGCAGTACTTC

size: -
J: TRBJ2-1
V: TRBV27
D: -
CDR3: CASSLEFSSSYNEQFF
DNA: TGTGCCAGCAGTTTAGAGTTTTCTAGCTCCTACAATGAGCAGTTCTTC

size: few
J: TRBJ2-7
V: TRBV6-1
D: -
CDR3: CASKGALGEQYF
DNA: TGTGCCAGCAAGGGAGCGCTGGGGGAGCAGTACTTC

size: few
J: TRBJ2-7
V: TRBV29-1
D: -
CDR3: CSVPYGGEQYF
DNA: TGCAGCGTACCGTACGGGGGCGAGCAGTACTTC

size: -
J: TRBJ2-1
V: TRBV6-5
D: -
CDR3: CASSYLASSPPNEQFF
DNA: TGTGCCAGCAGTTACTTGGCTAGCTCCCCCCCCAATGAGCAGTTCTTC

size: -
J: TRBJ2-7
V: TRBV30
D: -
CDR3: CAWRDNEQYF
DNA: TGTGCCTGGAGGGACAACGAGCAGTACTTC

size: -
J: TRBJ1-5
V: TRBV27
D: -
CDR3: CASSLSGHNQPQHF
DNA: TGTGCCAGCAGTTTATCGGGACACAATCAGCCCCAGCATTTT

size: -
J: TRBJ2-3
V: TRBV6-5
D: -
CDR3: CASSYDTLELTDTQYF
DNA: TGTGCCAGCAGTTACGATACACTAGAGTTAACAGATACGCAGTATTTT

size: -
J: TRBJ2-7
V: TRBV28
D: TRBD1
CDR3: CASSLTGGSCEQYF
DNA: TGTGCCAGCAGTTTGACAGGGGGGTCCTGCGAGCAGTACTTC

size: -
J: TRBJ2-2
V: TRBV2
D: TRBD1
CDR3: CASSRTGGITGELFF
DNA: TGTGCCAGCAGCCGGACAGGGGGCATCACCGGGGAGCTGTTTTTT

size: -
J: TRBJ1-6
V: TRBV29-1
D: TRBD1
CDR3: CSVLDRGSHHF
DNA: TGCAGCGTGCTCGACAGGGGCTCCCACCACTTT

size: -
J: TRBJ2-7
V: TRBV12-3/TRBV12-4
D: -
CDR3: CASSPKSSYEQYF
DNA: TGTGCCAGCAGTCCTAAATCATCATACGAGCAGTACTTC

size: once
J: TRBJ2-1
V: TRBV19
D: -
CDR3: CASSRTVYNEQFF
DNA: TGTGCCAGTTCCCGGACAGTTTACAATGAGCAGTTCTTC

size: -
J: TRBJ1-2
V: TRBV2
D: TRBD1
CDR3: CAIGTGDNYGYTF
DNA: TGTGCCATCGGGACAGGTGACAACTATGGCTACACCTTC

size: -
J: TRBJ1-2
V: TRBV28
D: -
CDR3: CASSLGDTNYGYTF
DNA: TGTGCCAGCAGTTTGGGGGACACCAACTATGGCTACACCTTC

size: -
J: TRBJ2-1
V: TRBV20-1
D: TRBD2
CDR3: CSASPSGLAVNNEQFF
DNA: TGCAGTGCTAGCCCCTCAGGACTAGCGGTAAACAATGAGCAGTTCTTC

size: -
J: TRBJ2-3
V: TRBV29-1
D: -
CDR3: CSVETGTTDTQYF
DNA: TGCAGCGTTGAAACCGGGACCACAGATACGCAGTATTTT

size: -
J: TRBJ2-1
V: TRBV20-1
D: -
CDR3: CSPAPGGGNEQFF
DNA: TGCAGTCCTGCCCCCGGGGGAGGCAATGAGCAGTTCTTC

size: -
J: TRBJ1-2
V: TRBV4-1
D: TRBD1
CDR3: CASSQGGGTTSF
DNA: TGCGCCAGCAGCCAAGGAGGGGGCACCACCTCCTTC

size: -
J: TRBJ1-2
V: TRBV13
D: -
CDR3: CASAMRPAAQNYGYTF
DNA: TGTGCCAGCGCAATGAGACCCGCCGCTCAGAACTATGGCTACACCTTC

size: -
J: TRBJ2-7
V: TRBV4-1
D: TRBD2
CDR3: CASSEGTSGAYEQYF
DNA: TGCGCCAGCAGCGAAGGGACTAGCGGGGCCTACGAGCAGTACTTC

size: -
J: TRBJ2-1
V: TRBV11-2
D: TRBD1
CDR3: CASSPNPTGGYYNEQFF
DNA: TGTGCCAGCAGCCCCAACCCGACAGGGGGTTACTACAATGAGCAGTTCTTC

size: -
J: TRBJ1-1
V: TRBV20-1
D: -
CDR3: CSARDIDKKEFGGAQSFF
DNA: TGCAGTGCTAGAGATATAGATAAGAAAGAGTTCGGGGGGGCCCAATCTTTCTTT

size: -
J: TRBJ2-7
V: TRBV27
D: TRBD1
CDR3: CASRTGAANEQYF
DNA: TGTGCCAGCAGGACAGGGGCTGCTAACGAGCAGTACTTC

size: -
J: TRBJ2-2
V: TRBV27
D: -
CDR3: CASSLSGSINTGELFF
DNA: TGTGCCAGCAGTTTATCGGGGTCTATCAACACCGGGGAGCTGTTTTTT

size: -
J: TRBJ2-6
V: TRBV6-1
D: TRBD1
CDR3: CASIWGTGGSGANVLTF
DNA: TGTGCCAGCATCTGGGGGACAGGGGGCTCTGGGGCCAACGTCCTGACTTTC

size: -
J: TRBJ2-2
V: TRBV5-1
D: -
CDR3: CASSLEFSGELFF
DNA: TGCGCCAGCAGCTTGGAGTTCTCCGGGGAGCTGTTTTTT

size: -
J: TRBJ2-4
V: TRBV3-1
D: TRBD1
CDR3: CASSHTSYRGPSKKDIQYF
DNA: TGTGCCAGCAGCCACACAAGCTACAGGGGGCCATCCAAAAAGGACATTCAGTACTTC

size: few
J: TRBJ2-1
V: TRBV6-1
D: -
CDR3: CASSLANTNNEQFF
DNA: TGTGCCAGCTCCCTAGCGAACACTAACAATGAGCAGTTCTTC

size: -
J: TRBJ1-1
V: TRBV27
D: -
CDR3: CASSFGTPHTEAFF
DNA: TGTGCCAGCAGTTTTGGCACCCCGCACACTGAAGCTTTCTTT

size: -
J: TRBJ2-1
V: TRBV7-9
D: -
CDR3: CASSLTNSYNEQFF
DNA: TGTGCCAGCAGCTTAACGAACAGTTACAATGAGCAGTTCTTC

size: -
J: TRBJ2-7
V: TRBV28
D: TRBD2
CDR3: CASSLSGLAGHYEQYF
DNA: TGTGCCAGCAGTCTCTCGGGACTAGCGGGACACTACGAGCAGTACTTC

size: -
J: TRBJ2-3
V: TRBV4-2
D: -
CDR3: CASSQVSRDPAVDTQYF
DNA: TGTGCCAGCAGCCAAGTTTCGCGGGATCCGGCCGTAGATACGCAGTATTTT

size: -
J: TRBJ2-2
V: TRBV21-1
D: -
CDR3: CASRGREDTTNTGELFF
DNA: TGTGCCAGCAGAGGGCGGGAAGACACCACGAACACCGGGGAGCTGTTTTTT

size: -
J: TRBJ2-7
V: TRBV28
D: TRBD2
CDR3: CASTSRGGNDEQYF
DNA: TGTGCCAGCACCTCGCGGGGGGGCAACGACGAGCAGTACTTC

size: few
J: TRBJ1-3
V: TRBV19
D: -
CDR3: CASSPPRGRVSGNTIYF
DNA: TGTGCCAGTAGTCCGCCTCGGGGCAGGGTCTCTGGAAACACCATATATTTT

size: -
J: TRBJ1-1
V: TRBV6-6
D: TRBD1
CDR3: CASIENRGLAEAFF
DNA: TGTGCCAGCATCGAAAACAGGGGGCTGGCTGAAGCTTTCTTT

size: -
J: TRBJ2-7
V: TRBV20-1
D: TRBD2
CDR3: CSASSVLAGEGEQYF
DNA: TGCAGTGCTAGCTCCGTTCTAGCGGGAGAAGGAGAGCAGTACTTC

size: few
J: TRBJ2-7
V: TRBV29-1
D: TRBD2
CDR3: CSVVSASGRERAYEQYF
DNA: TGCAGCGTTGTATCAGCTAGCGGGAGGGAGAGGGCCTACGAGCAGTACTTC

size: -
J: TRBJ1-1
V: TRBV10-1
D: -
CDR3: CASSDSTDADTEAFF
DNA: TGCGCCAGCAGTGATTCGACAGATGCAGACACTGAAGCTTTCTTT

size: -
J: TRBJ2-3
V: TRBV5-6
D: -
CDR3: CASSLDERGIMDTQYF
DNA: TGTGCCAGCAGCCTGGACGAGAGGGGCATAATGGATACGCAGTATTTT

size: -
J: TRBJ1-5
V: TRBV6-1
D: -
CDR3: CASGRHSNQPQHF
DNA: TGTGCCAGTGGACGGCATAGCAATCAGCCCCAGCATTTT

size: -
J: TRBJ2-3
V: TRBV29-1
D: -
CDR3: CSYTWRQSTDTQYF
DNA: TGCAGCTATACATGGAGGCAGAGCACAGATACGCAGTATTTT

size: -
J: TRBJ2-1
V: TRBV19
D: TRBD1
CDR3: CASSQGQSYEQFF
DNA: TGTGCCAGTAGTCAGGGACAGTCCTATGAGCAGTTCTTC

size: -
J: TRBJ2-7
V: TRBV27
D: -
CDR3: CASGTPVEQYF
DNA: TGTGCCAGCGGGACCCCCGTCGAGCAGTACTTC

size: -
J: TRBJ2-2
V: TRBV11-3
D: TRBD1
CDR3: CASSLGPGTGFTSGELFF
DNA: TGTGCCAGCAGCTTAGGGCCTGGGACAGGATTTACGAGTGGGGAGCTGTTTTTT

size: -
J: TRBJ2-7
V: TRBV18
D: -
CDR3: CASSPYFSGVNSYEQYF
DNA: TGTGCCAGCTCACCCTATTTCTCGGGGGTGAACTCCTACGAGCAGTACTTC

size: once
J: TRBJ2-3
V: TRBV27
D: TRBD1
CDR3: CASSLQGAVADTQYF
DNA: TGTGCCAGCAGTTTACAGGGGGCGGTGGCAGATACGCAGTATTTT

size: -
J: TRBJ1-1
V: TRBV6-2/TRBV6-3
D: TRBD1
CDR3: CASSFYGTGEAFF
DNA: TGTGCCAGCAGTTTCTATGGGACAGGGGAAGCTTTCTTT

size: -
J: TRBJ1-1
V: TRBV2
D: -
CDR3: CASSDNQIRPGTEAFF
DNA: TGTGCCAGCAGTGATAACCAAATAAGACCGGGCACTGAAGCTTTCTTT

size: -
J: TRBJ2-5
V: TRBV3-1
D: TRBD1
CDR3: CASSQGGTAVETQYF
DNA: TGTGCCAGCAGCCAAGGAGGGACAGCCGTCGAGACCCAGTACTTC

size: -
J: TRBJ2-7
V: TRBV27
D: -
CDR3: CASSLSLDSSGEQYF
DNA: TGTGCCAGCAGTTTATCCCTGGACAGTTCCGGCGAGCAGTACTTC

size: -
J: TRBJ2-1
V: TRBV5-1
D: -
CDR3: CASSLGPAGEFF
DNA: TGCGCCAGCAGCCTAGGACCGGCCGGGGAGTTCTTC

size: once
J: TRBJ2-7
V: TRBV10-3
D: TRBD1
CDR3: CAIRSGTVSSEQYF
DNA: TGTGCCATCAGATCCGGGACAGTGAGTTCCGAGCAGTACTTC